These 22 T cell receptor beta chains share one sample of origin, sequenced in a study of blood T cells in healthy people across ages. With a J-beta primer mix and a sample-barcoded 5' primer, a second PCR ran about 6 to 11 cycles. TCRdb recomputed calls from the 5' RACE reads with MiXCR, one row per CDR3 protein. The table lists 1.5 million to 2 million distinct CDR3 sequences, 40% to 55% of them singletons, with approximately 2.1% in the top ten. The specimen was blood. The origin of the receptors is a woman aged 40 to 50 in good health.

The chain carries TRBV27 and TRBJ2-3; no reliable D call. The CDR3 is 15 residues long. Germline V gene data show CDR1 as MNHEY and CDR2 as SMNVEV (reference sequence). The ends were cut back, 4 bases at V and 2 bases at J, with 13 bases in the middle. CDR3 residues: CASSSTRSLTDTQYF. CDR3 nucleotides: TGTGCCAGCAGTTCCACCAGGAGCCTCACAGATACGCAGTATTTT.

This sequence joins TRBV6-1 and TRBJ2-5; TRBD2 is a possible D gene (6 bases). Trimming left V 5 bases short and J 2 bases short, with 18 bases between. Germline V gene sequence: CDR1 MNHNS, CDR2 SASEGT. This CDR3 spans 16 amino acids. CDR3 sequence (DNA): TGTGCCAGCAGTCCCGTTGGCGGGGCCCCTCAAGAGACCCAGTACTTC. Amino acid sequence: CASSPVGGAPQETQYF.

CDR3 amino acids: CASSQVVGQGHEKLFF. The CDR3, as DNA: TGTGCCAGCAGCCAAGTCGTCGGACAGGGACATGAAAAACTGTTTTTT. This rearrangement joins TRBV3-1 to TRBJ1-4, with 8 nucleotides matching TRBD1. Trimming at V came to 1 base and at J to 6 bases, leaving 7 bases not matched to a gene. Germline CDR1 reads LGHDT; CDR2 reads YNNKEL (reference sequence). CDR3 length: 16 residues.

The gene calls are TRBV28 and TRBJ2-7, with 7 bases aligning to TRBD1. There are 15 residues in the CDR3. The germline CDR1 and CDR2 sequences are MDHEN and SYDVKM. V was pared by 6 bases and J by 2 bases, with 10 bases of the junction left unmatched. The CDR3 DNA reads as TGTGCCAGCAGGTTGGGACAGAATATTCCCTACGAGCAGTACTTC. This gives the protein CASRLGQNIPYEQYF. Full variable domain (rest looked up from reference TRBV28 and TRBJ2-7): DVKVTQSSRYLVKRTGEKVFLECVQDMDHENMFWYRQDPGLGLRLIYFSYDVKMKEKGDIPEGYSVSREKKERFSLILESASTNQTSMYLCASRLGQNIPYEQYFGPGTRLTVT.

The chain has TRBV11-2 and TRBJ2-1; 16 bases match TRBD2. V lost 2 bases, J lost 7 bases, and 5 bases stayed unmatched. The CDR3 is 17 amino acids. Germline values: CDR1 SGHAT, CDR2 FQNNGV. The CDR3 sequence: CASSLSGTSGGGNEQFF. The CDR3 bases are TGTGCCAGCAGCTTATCAGGGACTAGCGGGGGGGGGAATGAGCAGTTCTTC. The entire variable domain, with the rest obtained from reference TRBV11-2 and TRBJ2-1, is as follows: EAGVAQSPRYKIIEKRQSVAFWCNPISGHATLYWYQQILGQGPKLLIQFQNNGVVDDSQLPKDRFSAERLKGVDSTLKIQPAKLEDSAVYLCASSLSGTSGGGNEQFFGPGTRLTVL.

The chain couples TRBV5-1 to TRBJ2-3, with D perhaps TRBD2 (6 bases). The CDR3 covers 16 residues. V dropped 5 bases and J dropped 1 base, with 17 bases sitting between them. Looked up from germline, CDR1 is SGHRS and CDR2 is YFSETQ. In DNA, the CDR3 is TGCGCCAGCAGACAAATCGTGGCTAGCGGCACAGATACGCAGTATTTT. Translating it yields CASRQIVASGTDTQYF.

The table lists this clonotype with a few counts. J is TRBJ2-3 and V is TRBV27; a possible D gene is TRBD1 (5 bases). The ends were cut back, 2 bases at V and 6 bases at J, with 12 bases in the middle. CDR3 length: 14 residues. Germline lookup yields CDR1 MNHEY and CDR2 SMNVEV (reference sequence). CDR3: CASSLDSLGDTQYF. The CDR3 region has the DNA TGTGCCAGCAGTTTAGACAGCTTAGGGGATACGCAGTATTTT.

This clonotype appeared a few times. The J gene is TRBJ1-4, the V gene TRBV20-1; 8 nucleotides agree with TRBD1. The germline V gene encodes CDR1 DFQATT and CDR2 SNEGSKA (reference sequence). This CDR3 is 18 amino acids long. With V trimmed by 1 base and J by 3 bases, 13 bases remained unmatched. The CDR3 sequence: CSARAPGQGRYSNEKLFF. CDR3 DNA: TGCAGTGCTAGAGCTCCTGGACAGGGCCGATACTCTAATGAAAAACTGTTTTTT.

The chain uses TRBV29-1 and TRBJ2-1; D possibly corresponds to TRBD1 (5 bases). The J call could be wrong; TRBJ2-7 is a better fit for the DNA end. CDR3 length equals 12 residues. CDR1 is SQVTM and CDR2 is ANQGSEA in the germline V gene. CDR3 protein: CSADSSYNEQYF. For the CDR3, the DNA is TGCAGCGCCGACAGCTCCTACAATGAGCAGTACTTC.

This clonotype showed up many times. Compared with germline, one end of the junction differs, possibly owing to a read error. The chain is built from TRBV5-1 and TRBJ2-3; D is tentatively TRBD1 or TRBD2 (5 bases each). Germline assignment: CDR1 SGHRS and CDR2 YFSETQ. This CDR3 region has 14 residues. CDR3 DNA sequence: TGTGCCAGCAGCTTAAGGGGACCCACAGATACGCAGTATTTT. Protein product: CASSLRGPTDTQYF.

Concerning this clonotype: Being one base from a much bigger clone, this may be a read error. The chain carries TRBV18 and TRBJ2-5; the D is unclear. CDR1 is KGHSH and CDR2 is LQKENI in the germline V gene. The ends were cut back, 2 bases at V and 11 bases at J, with 12 bases in the middle. The CDR3 extends over 12 amino acids. The CDR3 DNA follows: TGTGCCAGCTCACCATTAGTGAATGAGCAGTACTTC. It yields the protein CASSPLVNEQYF.

This clonotype was recorded a few times. The V gene is TRBV28, the J gene TRBJ2-1, with TRBD2 identical over 15 bases. The germline V gene encodes CDR1 MDHEN and CDR2 SYDVKM. The CDR3 consists of 17 residues. The junction had 11 bases not matched to a gene; V was cut back by 6 bases and J by 8 bases. This CDR3 is CASSSPGTSGGLYEQFF. CDR3 DNA sequence: TGTGCCAGCAGCAGTCCCGGGACTAGCGGGGGGCTCTATGAGCAGTTCTTC. Based on the CDR3 plus reference TRBV28 and TRBJ2-1, the full variable domain is DVKVTQSSRYLVKRTGEKVFLECVQDMDHENMFWYRQDPGLGLRLIYFSYDVKMKEKGDIPEGYSVSREKKERFSLILESASTNQTSMYLCASSSPGTSGGLYEQFFGPGTRLTVL.

V is TRBV25-1 and J is TRBJ1-1; unclear D gene. From germline, CDR1 is MGHDK and CDR2 SYGVNS. This CDR3 is 15 amino acids long. Trimming stripped 3 bases from V and 1 base from J, with 12 bases between. The CDR3 sequence: CASSEWRGTNTEAFF. CDR3 sequence (DNA): TGTGCCAGCAGTGAGTGGCGGGGTACGAACACTGAAGCTTTCTTT.

The V and J genes are TRBV13 and TRBJ2-5; D may correspond to TRBD1 or TRBD2 (6 bases each). In germline, CDR1 is PRHDT, CDR2 FYEKMQ (reference sequence). Trimming removed 5 bases from V and 4 bases from J, with 17 bases in between. CDR3 length: 15 amino acids. The CDR3 DNA reads TGTGCCAGCAGCGAGGGGGGCGAGCCGCCAGAGACCCAGTACTTC. It yields the protein CASSEGGEPPETQYF.

This clonotype turned up a few times. This chain links TRBV27 with TRBJ1-1; tentative D call: TRBD1 (6 bases). This CDR3 region has 14 residues. V dropped 3 bases and J dropped 4 bases, with 12 bases sitting between them. Germline-derived CDR1 and CDR2 are MNHEY and SMNVEV (reference sequence). The CDR3 spells CASSFPDSVTEAFF. Here the CDR3 DNA reads TGTGCCAGCAGTTTCCCGGACAGTGTCACTGAAGCTTTCTTT.

This clonotype has a handful of counts. A much larger clone sits a single nucleotide away, making a read error possible. This chain joins TRBV10-1 and TRBJ2-5, with TRBD2 matching 10 bases. The CDR3 has 15 residues. Germline CDR1 and CDR2: WNHNN and SYGVQD (reference sequence). CDR3 protein: CANSEGLAGVETQYF. The CDR3 DNA reads as TGCGCCAACAGTGAAGGCCTAGCGGGGGTTGAGACCCAGTACTTC.

CDR3 DNA sequence: TGTGCCAGCAGCTTGCAGGGGCCTTCCCAGACCCAGTACTTC. Translated: CASSLQGPSQTQYF. The chain carries TRBV7-9 and TRBJ2-7; perhaps TRBD1 as D (6 bases). The J call is uncertain, as TRBJ2-5 better fits the DNA end. The CDR3 spans 14 residues. Germline CDR1 reads SEHNR; CDR2 reads FQNEAQ (reference sequence).

This chain connects TRBV28 to TRBJ1-2, with no clear D. CDR3 length: 14 amino acids. Trimming took 3 bases from V and 2 from J, leaving 10 bases between them. Germline assignment: CDR1 MDHEN and CDR2 SYDVKM. This chain's CDR3 is CASSFPSTNYGYTF. The CDR3 DNA follows: TGTGCCAGCAGTTTCCCCTCGACGAACTATGGCTACACCTTC.

The chain carries TRBV4-3 and TRBJ1-1, with a tentative D call TRBD1 (6 bases). Trimming took off 0 bases at V and 0 bases at J, with 14 bases between the two ends. CDR1 and CDR2 (germline): LGHNA, YSLEER. The CDR3 consists of 17 residues. CDR3 region: CASSQEGAGVMNTEAFF. For the CDR3, the DNA is TGCGCCAGCAGCCAAGAGGGAGCAGGGGTTATGAACACTGAAGCTTTCTTT.

This clonotype was seen only a few times. The CDR3 here is CASSLVGLAVGEQFF. The CDR3 DNA follows: TGTGCCAGCAGCTTAGTGGGGCTGGCTGTAGGTGAGCAGTTCTTC. V usage is TRBV7-2 and J usage is TRBJ2-1; possible D gene TRBD1, 5 bases. The CDR3 is made up of 15 amino acids. Trimming left V 1 base short and J 9 bases short, with 16 bases between. CDR1 SGHTA and CDR2 FQGNSA come from the germline V gene. Combining the CDR3 with reference TRBV7-2 and TRBJ2-1 gives the whole variable domain GAGVSQSPSNKVTEKGKDVELRCDPISGHTALYWYRQSLGQGLEFLIYFQGNSAPDKSGLPSDRFSAERTGGSVSTLTIQRTQQEDSAVYLCASSLVGLAVGEQFFGPGTRLTVL.

In this sample, this clonotype turned up once. The rearrangement links TRBV3-1 to TRBJ2-3; TRBD2 might be the D (6 bases). The germline gives CDR1 LGHDT, CDR2 YNNKEL (reference sequence). The CDR3 has 14 residues. The V and J ends lost 4 bases and 5 bases respectively, with 13 bases between them. CDR3 DNA sequence: TGTGCCAGCAGCCCGACTAGTACCGGAGATACGCAGTATTTT. It translates to CASSPTSTGDTQYF.

The chain links TRBV3-1 to TRBJ2-1; 11 bases are shared with TRBD2. Trimming took 0 bases from V and 10 from J; bases not matched to a gene: 11. The CDR3 totals 17 residues. The germline gives CDR1 LGHDT, CDR2 YNNKEL (reference sequence). Here the CDR3 DNA reads TGTGCCAGCAGCCAAGATCTTAGACTAGCGGGGAACAGGGAGCAGTTCTTC. This sequence encodes CASSQDLRLAGNREQFF.